Listed below are T cell receptor beta chains from one sample, sequenced in a study of T cells in Graves' hyperthyroidism and ophthalmopathy. From the multiplex PCR reads, TCRdb called clonotypes with MiXCR, one entry per CDR3 protein. The repertoire holds more than 300,000 distinct CDR3 sequences, with about 14% as singletons. Sequenced material: blood. The receptors derive from a woman aged 55-75 years with Graves' hyperthyroidism. Each CDR3 is given with its conserved first and last residue. The D gene is left open where the match is weak. The size of a clone is reported for some rows only, either as once, few or many, or as a class for expanded clones.

v_gene: TRBV30
j_gene: TRBJ1-4
abundance: many
d_gene: NA
CDR3nt: TGTGCCTGGCAACTTAATGAAAAACTGTTTTTT
CDR3aa: CAWQLNEKLFF

v_gene: TRBV2
j_gene: TRBJ2-1
abundance: many
d_gene: NA
CDR3nt: TGTGCCAGCAGTCAGACCAATGAGCAGTTCTTC
CDR3aa: CASSQTNEQFF

v_gene: TRBV6-5
j_gene: TRBJ1-2
abundance: many
d_gene: NA
CDR3nt: TGTGCCAGCAGTTACTCAGTCTCCTATGGCTACACCTTC
CDR3aa: CASSYSVSYGYTF

v_gene: TRBV4-1
j_gene: TRBJ2-2
abundance: many
d_gene: TRBD2
CDR3nt: TGCGCCAGCAGCCCCCTGACTAGCTCCGGGGAGCTGTTTTTT
CDR3aa: CASSPLTSSGELFF

v_gene: TRBV4-1
j_gene: TRBJ1-1
abundance: NA
d_gene: NA
CDR3nt: TGCGCCAGCAGCCAAGGTGGGAGGGGGAGAACGAACACTGAAGCTTTCTTT
CDR3aa: CASSQGGRGRTNTEAFF

v_gene: TRBV11-2
j_gene: TRBJ1-1
abundance: NA
d_gene: NA
CDR3nt: TGTGCCAGCAGCCGGCAGGTGGCTGAAGCTTTCTTT
CDR3aa: CASSRQVAEAFF

v_gene: TRBV7-2
j_gene: TRBJ2-3
abundance: many
d_gene: TRBD2
CDR3nt: TGTGCCAGCAGCTTACTGGGTCTAGCGGGGGCAGATACGCAGTATTTT
CDR3aa: CASSLLGLAGADTQYF

v_gene: TRBV29-1
j_gene: TRBJ2-3
abundance: NA
d_gene: NA
CDR3nt: TGCAGCGTCGGGGCTAGCACAGATACGCAGTATTTT
CDR3aa: CSVGASTDTQYF

v_gene: TRBV6-5
j_gene: TRBJ1-6
abundance: once
d_gene: NA
CDR3nt: TGTGCCGGCAGTTGGGGGCGGAGGGGCGCGGATAATTCACCCCTCCACTTT
CDR3aa: CAGSWGRRGADNSPLHF

v_gene: TRBV5-1
j_gene: TRBJ2-3
abundance: many
d_gene: TRBD1
CDR3nt: TGCGCCAGCAGCCGGGACAGGGGCACAGATACGCAGTATTTT
CDR3aa: CASSRDRGTDTQYF

v_gene: TRBV19
j_gene: TRBJ1-1
abundance: few
d_gene: TRBD1
CDR3nt: TGTGCCAGTAGGGGGCACAGGGGTGGAACTGAAGCTTTCTTT
CDR3aa: CASRGHRGGTEAFF

v_gene: TRBV27
j_gene: TRBJ2-3
abundance: many
d_gene: NA
CDR3nt: TGTGCCAGCAGTTTAACCGCAGATACGCAGTATTTT
CDR3aa: CASSLTADTQYF

v_gene: TRBV28
j_gene: TRBJ2-5
abundance: many
d_gene: TRBD1
CDR3nt: TGTGCCAGCAGTGCTCTGGTGGGACAGGGGCAAGAGACCCAGTACTTC
CDR3aa: CASSALVGQGQETQYF

v_gene: TRBV6-1
j_gene: TRBJ1-2
abundance: many
d_gene: NA
CDR3nt: TGTGCCAGCAGTGAATCTATGGGCAGGGGATATGGCTACACCTTC
CDR3aa: CASSESMGRGYGYTF

v_gene: TRBV5-6
j_gene: TRBJ1-5
abundance: many
d_gene: NA
CDR3nt: TGTGCCAGCAGCTTGGACAGGGCCTACAATCAGCCCCAGCATTTT
CDR3aa: CASSLDRAYNQPQHF

v_gene: TRBV20-1
j_gene: TRBJ1-1
abundance: many
d_gene: NA
CDR3nt: TGCAGTGCTAGTCCTCCGGGCAGAAACACTGAAGCTTTCTTT
CDR3aa: CSASPPGRNTEAFF

v_gene: TRBV5-1
j_gene: TRBJ2-1
abundance: many
d_gene: NA
CDR3nt: TGCGCCAGCAGCTTGGCTACAGGGTTGTTTAATGAGCAGTTCTTC
CDR3aa: CASSLATGLFNEQFF

v_gene: TRBV30
j_gene: TRBJ2-7
abundance: NA
d_gene: NA
CDR3nt: TGTGCCTGGGGGGGGTTGGACGAGCAGTACTTC
CDR3aa: CAWGGLDEQYF

v_gene: TRBV6-1
j_gene: TRBJ2-1
abundance: many
d_gene: TRBD2
CDR3nt: TGTGCCAGCAGTAGACTAGCGGGAGGATGCAATGAGCAGTTCTTC
CDR3aa: CASSRLAGGCNEQFF

v_gene: TRBV3-1
j_gene: TRBJ2-1
abundance: many
d_gene: NA
CDR3nt: TGTGCCAGCAGCCAAGCCGCGGTGCCCTACAATGAGCAGTTCTTC
CDR3aa: CASSQAAVPYNEQFF

v_gene: TRBV20-1
j_gene: TRBJ2-5
abundance: NA
d_gene: NA
CDR3nt: TGCAGTGCTAGCAAGGAGGGACAGAAAGAGACCCAGTACTTC
CDR3aa: CSASKEGQKETQYF

v_gene: TRBV30
j_gene: TRBJ1-2
abundance: many
d_gene: NA
CDR3nt: TGTGCCCGACAGTTGGAGGGACATGGCTACACCTTC
CDR3aa: CARQLEGHGYTF

v_gene: TRBV11-1
j_gene: TRBJ2-7
abundance: many
d_gene: TRBD2
CDR3nt: TGTGCCAGCAGCGTACTAGCGGCTACTCTCGAGCAGTACTTC
CDR3aa: CASSVLAATLEQYF

v_gene: TRBV13
j_gene: TRBJ2-3
abundance: few
d_gene: NA
CDR3nt: TGTGCCAGCAGCTTAAGGTCGAGGCCAGATACGCAGTATTTT
CDR3aa: CASSLRSRPDTQYF

v_gene: TRBV3-1
j_gene: TRBJ2-1
abundance: NA
d_gene: NA
CDR3nt: TGTGCCAGCAGCCAAGAGGTTCGGGTACCGGTCTTC
CDR3aa: CASSQEVRVPVF

v_gene: TRBV20-1
j_gene: TRBJ2-3
abundance: many
d_gene: NA
CDR3nt: TGCAGTCCCCGAGCAGTCCTATGGGGTACGCAGTATTTT
CDR3aa: CSPRAVLWGTQYF

v_gene: TRBV3-1
j_gene: TRBJ2-7
abundance: few
d_gene: TRBD2
CDR3nt: TGTGCCAGCAGCCGAGGGACTAGCTTCACCTACGAGCAGTACTTC
CDR3aa: CASSRGTSFTYEQYF

v_gene: TRBV2
j_gene: TRBJ2-7
abundance: many
d_gene: TRBD2
CDR3nt: TGTGCCAGCAGGACTAGCGGGGCCTACGAGCAGTACTTC
CDR3aa: CASRTSGAYEQYF

v_gene: TRBV7-2
j_gene: TRBJ2-5
abundance: NA
d_gene: TRBD1
CDR3nt: TGTGCCAGCAGGGGGACAGGGGGCATTGAGACCCAGTACTTC
CDR3aa: CASRGTGGIETQYF

v_gene: TRBV19
j_gene: TRBJ1-6
abundance: few
d_gene: NA
CDR3nt: TGTGCCAGTAGTATTCGGATACCGAATTCACCCCTCCACTTT
CDR3aa: CASSIRIPNSPLHF

v_gene: TRBV4-1
j_gene: TRBJ2-1
abundance: NA
d_gene: TRBD2
CDR3nt: TGCGCCAGCAGCCAGGGTCTAGCGGTTAGCTCCTACAATGAGCAGTTCTTC
CDR3aa: CASSQGLAVSSYNEQFF

v_gene: TRBV27
j_gene: TRBJ1-2
abundance: many
d_gene: NA
CDR3nt: TGTGCCAGCAGTCCCACCCCTAACCGAAACTATGGCTACACCTTC
CDR3aa: CASSPTPNRNYGYTF

v_gene: TRBV3-1
j_gene: TRBJ2-1
abundance: many
d_gene: NA
CDR3nt: TGTGCCAGCAGCCACCTTCGAGGACGGAGGAGCTCCTACAATGAGCAGTTCTTC
CDR3aa: CASSHLRGRRSSYNEQFF

v_gene: TRBV6-1
j_gene: TRBJ2-1
abundance: few
d_gene: TRBD2
CDR3nt: TGTGCCAGCAGTGTACTAGCGGGAGGGATGAGTGAGCAGTTCTTC
CDR3aa: CASSVLAGGMSEQFF

v_gene: TRBV19
j_gene: TRBJ2-3
abundance: many
d_gene: TRBD2
CDR3nt: TGTGCCAGTACGGGACTAGCGGGAGGTGGAGATACGCAGTATTTT
CDR3aa: CASTGLAGGGDTQYF

v_gene: TRBV30
j_gene: TRBJ1-1
abundance: many
d_gene: NA
CDR3nt: TGTGCCTGGAGTGTACTGGCAGTGAACACTGAAGCTTTCTTT
CDR3aa: CAWSVLAVNTEAFF

v_gene: TRBV18
j_gene: TRBJ1-5
abundance: many
d_gene: TRBD1
CDR3nt: TGTGCCAGCTCACCCGGACAGGGCAATCAGCCCCAGCATTTT
CDR3aa: CASSPGQGNQPQHF

v_gene: TRBV19
j_gene: TRBJ2-2
abundance: few
d_gene: TRBD2
CDR3nt: TGTGCCAGTCGGGCTCCGGAGTGGGAGGGCCTCGCCGGGGAGCTGTTTTTT
CDR3aa: CASRAPEWEGLAGELFF

v_gene: TRBV18
j_gene: TRBJ1-1
abundance: many
d_gene: NA
CDR3nt: TGTGCCAGCTCACCGGCACAGGGCACTGAAGCTTTCTTT
CDR3aa: CASSPAQGTEAFF

v_gene: TRBV12-3/TRBV12-4
j_gene: TRBJ2-3
abundance: many
d_gene: NA
CDR3nt: TGTGCCACTGGACAGGATACGCAGTATTTT
CDR3aa: CATGQDTQYF

v_gene: TRBV12-3/TRBV12-4
j_gene: TRBJ2-7
abundance: NA
d_gene: NA
CDR3nt: TGTGCCAGCAGTCGGGACCCTCTGCTCTCCTACGAGCAGTACTTC
CDR3aa: CASSRDPLLSYEQYF

v_gene: TRBV3-1
j_gene: TRBJ1-6
abundance: NA
d_gene: NA
CDR3nt: TGTGCCAGCAGCCAAGTTCCGGTCCGTAATTCACCCCTCCACTTT
CDR3aa: CASSQVPVRNSPLHF

v_gene: TRBV6-1
j_gene: TRBJ1-5
abundance: few
d_gene: NA
CDR3nt: TGTGCCAGCAGTGAAGCGGCCGGGGCCTATAGCAATCAGCCCCAGCATTTT
CDR3aa: CASSEAAGAYSNQPQHF

v_gene: TRBV12-3/TRBV12-4
j_gene: TRBJ2-5
abundance: many
d_gene: TRBD2
CDR3nt: TGTGCCAGCAATCTTCGGGAGGGTACGGCAAGCCCCCAGTACTTC
CDR3aa: CASNLREGTASPQYF

v_gene: TRBV2
j_gene: TRBJ1-4
abundance: NA
d_gene: NA
CDR3nt: TGTGCCAGCTCAAATCGCCGGGAAAATGAAAAACTGTTTTTT
CDR3aa: CASSNRRENEKLFF

v_gene: TRBV28
j_gene: TRBJ2-1
abundance: many
d_gene: NA
CDR3nt: TGTGCCAGCAGTCGGGGAGATTCGTACAATGAGCAGTTCTTC
CDR3aa: CASSRGDSYNEQFF

v_gene: TRBV11-1
j_gene: TRBJ2-1
abundance: many
d_gene: TRBD2
CDR3nt: TGTGCCAGCAGCCCCCAGGGACTAGCGGGAAGGGTGCAGTTCTTC
CDR3aa: CASSPQGLAGRVQFF

v_gene: TRBV28
j_gene: TRBJ2-7
abundance: NA
d_gene: NA
CDR3nt: TGTGCCAGCTACTCAGGGACGTCTGACTACGAGCAGTACTTC
CDR3aa: CASYSGTSDYEQYF

v_gene: TRBV12-5
j_gene: TRBJ2-5
abundance: few
d_gene: NA
CDR3nt: TGTGCTAGTGGTCTCGCCCAGTACTTC
CDR3aa: CASGLAQYF

v_gene: TRBV11-2
j_gene: TRBJ2-2
abundance: many
d_gene: NA
CDR3nt: TGTGCCAGCAGCTTAACACTTGCGAAAACGTCCGGGGAGCTGTTTTTT
CDR3aa: CASSLTLAKTSGELFF

v_gene: TRBV2
j_gene: TRBJ2-7
abundance: many
d_gene: NA
CDR3nt: TGTGCCAGCTTGGAACCGGGACGGGATTCCTACGAGCAGTACTTC
CDR3aa: CASLEPGRDSYEQYF

v_gene: TRBV27
j_gene: TRBJ2-2
abundance: many
d_gene: NA
CDR3nt: TGTGCCAGCAGGGGTCAGTCGAACACCGGGGAGCTGTTTTTT
CDR3aa: CASRGQSNTGELFF

v_gene: TRBV20-1
j_gene: TRBJ2-1
abundance: many
d_gene: TRBD2
CDR3nt: TGCAGTGCTAGACAAGCGGGAGTCGCCTATGAGCAGTTCTTC
CDR3aa: CSARQAGVAYEQFF

v_gene: TRBV7-9
j_gene: TRBJ2-3
abundance: many
d_gene: NA
CDR3nt: TGTGCCAGCAGCCTACCTCGTGGGCAGCTACTCACAGATACGCAGTATTTT
CDR3aa: CASSLPRGQLLTDTQYF

v_gene: TRBV20-1
j_gene: TRBJ2-1
abundance: many
d_gene: TRBD2
CDR3nt: TGCAGTGCTATTATAGCGGGAAACTGGCCCAATGAGCAGTTCTTC
CDR3aa: CSAIIAGNWPNEQFF

v_gene: TRBV14
j_gene: TRBJ1-1
abundance: many
d_gene: NA
CDR3nt: TGTGCCAGCAGCCAAGGAGTGAACACTGAAGCTTTCTTT
CDR3aa: CASSQGVNTEAFF

v_gene: TRBV19
j_gene: TRBJ1-2
abundance: NA
d_gene: TRBD1
CDR3nt: TGTGCCAGTAACCACGCAGGGGGCGCGGGTGGCTACACCTTC
CDR3aa: CASNHAGGAGGYTF

v_gene: TRBV18
j_gene: TRBJ1-2
abundance: NA
d_gene: TRBD1
CDR3nt: TGTGCCAGCTCACCACCGCGGGACAGGGATGGCTACACCTTC
CDR3aa: CASSPPRDRDGYTF

v_gene: TRBV5-1
j_gene: TRBJ2-5
abundance: few
d_gene: TRBD2
CDR3nt: TGCGCCAGCAGCTTGATGGTAGCGGGAGGGCAAGAGACCCAGTACTTC
CDR3aa: CASSLMVAGGQETQYF